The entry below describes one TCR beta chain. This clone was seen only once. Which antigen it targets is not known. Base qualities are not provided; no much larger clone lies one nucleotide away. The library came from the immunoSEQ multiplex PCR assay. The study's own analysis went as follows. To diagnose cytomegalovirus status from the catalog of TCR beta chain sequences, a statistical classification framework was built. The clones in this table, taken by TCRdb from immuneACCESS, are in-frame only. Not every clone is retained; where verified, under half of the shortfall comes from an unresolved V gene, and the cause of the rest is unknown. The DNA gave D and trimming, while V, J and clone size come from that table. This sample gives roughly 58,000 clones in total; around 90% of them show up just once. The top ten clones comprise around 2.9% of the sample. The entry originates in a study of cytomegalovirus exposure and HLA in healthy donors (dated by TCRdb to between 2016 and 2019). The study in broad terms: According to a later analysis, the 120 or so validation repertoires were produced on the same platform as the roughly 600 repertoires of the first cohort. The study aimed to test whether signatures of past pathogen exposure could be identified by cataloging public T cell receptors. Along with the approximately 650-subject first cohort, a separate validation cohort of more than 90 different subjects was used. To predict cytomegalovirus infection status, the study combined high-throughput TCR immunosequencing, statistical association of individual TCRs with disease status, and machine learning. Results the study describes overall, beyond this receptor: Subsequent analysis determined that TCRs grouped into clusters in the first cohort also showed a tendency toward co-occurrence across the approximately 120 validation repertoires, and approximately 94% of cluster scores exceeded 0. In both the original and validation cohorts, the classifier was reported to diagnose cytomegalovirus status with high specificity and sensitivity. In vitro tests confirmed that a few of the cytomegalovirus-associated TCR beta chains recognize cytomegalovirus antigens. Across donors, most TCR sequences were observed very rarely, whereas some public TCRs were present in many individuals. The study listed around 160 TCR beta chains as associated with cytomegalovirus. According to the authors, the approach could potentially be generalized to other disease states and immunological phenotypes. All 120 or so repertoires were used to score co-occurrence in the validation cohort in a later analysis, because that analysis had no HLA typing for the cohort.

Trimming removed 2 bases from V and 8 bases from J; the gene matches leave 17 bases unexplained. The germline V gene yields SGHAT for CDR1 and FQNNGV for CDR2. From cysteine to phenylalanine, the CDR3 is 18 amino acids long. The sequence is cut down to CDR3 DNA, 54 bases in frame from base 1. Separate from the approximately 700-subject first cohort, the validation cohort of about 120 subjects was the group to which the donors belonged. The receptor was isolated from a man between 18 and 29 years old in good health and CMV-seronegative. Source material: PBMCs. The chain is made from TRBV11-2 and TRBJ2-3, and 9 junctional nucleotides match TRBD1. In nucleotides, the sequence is TGTGCCAGCAGCTTACAGCTGGGAAGGACAGGGGAAATTCGTACGCAGTATTTT. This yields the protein CASSLQLGRTGEIRTQYF.